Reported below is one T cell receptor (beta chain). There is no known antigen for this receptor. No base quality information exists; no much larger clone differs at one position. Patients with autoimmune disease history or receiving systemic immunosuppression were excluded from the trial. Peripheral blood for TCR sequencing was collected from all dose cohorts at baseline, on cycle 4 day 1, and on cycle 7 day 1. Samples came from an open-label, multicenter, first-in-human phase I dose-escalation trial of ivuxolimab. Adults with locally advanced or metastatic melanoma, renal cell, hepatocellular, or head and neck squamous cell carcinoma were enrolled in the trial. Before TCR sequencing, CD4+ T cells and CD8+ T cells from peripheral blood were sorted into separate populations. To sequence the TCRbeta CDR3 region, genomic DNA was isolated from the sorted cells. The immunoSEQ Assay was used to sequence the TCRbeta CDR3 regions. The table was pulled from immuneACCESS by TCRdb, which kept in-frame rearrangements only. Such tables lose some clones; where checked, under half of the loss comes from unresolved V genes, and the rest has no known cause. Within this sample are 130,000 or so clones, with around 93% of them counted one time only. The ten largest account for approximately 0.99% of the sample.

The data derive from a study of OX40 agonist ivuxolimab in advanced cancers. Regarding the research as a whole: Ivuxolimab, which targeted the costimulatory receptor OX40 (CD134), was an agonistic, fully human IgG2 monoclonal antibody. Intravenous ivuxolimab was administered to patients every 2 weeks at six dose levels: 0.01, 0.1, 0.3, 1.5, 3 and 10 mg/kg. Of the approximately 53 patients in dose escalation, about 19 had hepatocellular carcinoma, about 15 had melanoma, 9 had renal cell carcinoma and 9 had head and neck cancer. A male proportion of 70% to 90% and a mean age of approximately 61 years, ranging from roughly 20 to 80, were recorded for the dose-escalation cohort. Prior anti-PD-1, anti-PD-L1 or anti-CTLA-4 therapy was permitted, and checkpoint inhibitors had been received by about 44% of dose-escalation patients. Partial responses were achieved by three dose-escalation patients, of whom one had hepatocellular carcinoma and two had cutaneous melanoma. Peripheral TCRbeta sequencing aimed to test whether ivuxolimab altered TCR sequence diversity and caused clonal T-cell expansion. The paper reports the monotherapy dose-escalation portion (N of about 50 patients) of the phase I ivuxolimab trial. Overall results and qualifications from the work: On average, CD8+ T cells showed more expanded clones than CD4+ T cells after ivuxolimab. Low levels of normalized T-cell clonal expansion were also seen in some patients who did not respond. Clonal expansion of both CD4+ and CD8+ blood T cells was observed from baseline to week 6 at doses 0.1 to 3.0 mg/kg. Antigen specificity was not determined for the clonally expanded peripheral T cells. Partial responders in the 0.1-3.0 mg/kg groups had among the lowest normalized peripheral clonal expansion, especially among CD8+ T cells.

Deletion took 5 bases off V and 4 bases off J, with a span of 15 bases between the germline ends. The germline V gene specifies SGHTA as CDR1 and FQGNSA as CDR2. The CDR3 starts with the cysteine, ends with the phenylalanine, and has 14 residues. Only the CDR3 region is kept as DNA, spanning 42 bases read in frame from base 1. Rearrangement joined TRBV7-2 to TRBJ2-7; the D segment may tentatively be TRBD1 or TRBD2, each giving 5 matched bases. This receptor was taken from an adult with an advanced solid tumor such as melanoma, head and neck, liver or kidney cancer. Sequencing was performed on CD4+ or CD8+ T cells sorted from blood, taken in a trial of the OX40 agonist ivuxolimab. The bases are TGTGCCAGCAGCCCTCGGGGCTCCCTTTACGAGCAGTACTTC. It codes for CASSPRGSLYEQYF.